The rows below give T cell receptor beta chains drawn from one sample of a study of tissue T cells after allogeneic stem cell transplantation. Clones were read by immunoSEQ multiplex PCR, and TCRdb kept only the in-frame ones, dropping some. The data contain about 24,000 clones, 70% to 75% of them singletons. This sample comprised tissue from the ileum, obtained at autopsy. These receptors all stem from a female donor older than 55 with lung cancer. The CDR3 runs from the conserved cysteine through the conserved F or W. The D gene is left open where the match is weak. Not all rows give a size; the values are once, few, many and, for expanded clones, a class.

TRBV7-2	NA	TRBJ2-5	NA	TGTGCCAGCGAAAACAGGGGGGGCTCGGTGACCCAGTACTTC	CASENRGGSVTQYF
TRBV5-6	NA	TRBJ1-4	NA	TGTGCCAGCAGCTTAATGGGGGCCCGTGGTAATGAAAAACTGTTTTTT	CASSLMGARGNEKLFF
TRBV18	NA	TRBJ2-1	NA	TGTGCCAGCTCACCGCAGTCCTACAATGAGCAGTTCTTC	CASSPQSYNEQFF
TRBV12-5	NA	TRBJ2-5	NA	TGTGCTAGTGGTTCGTCAGTTGGAGAGACCCAGTACTTC	CASGSSVGETQYF
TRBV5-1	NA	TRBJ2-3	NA	TGCGCCAGCAGGGGGACGGGGACAGATACGCAGTATTTT	CASRGTGTDTQYF
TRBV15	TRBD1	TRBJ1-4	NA	TGTGCCACCAGCAGAGGCCCAGGGGGCGGCAATAATGAAAAACTGTTTTTT	CATSRGPGGGNNEKLFF
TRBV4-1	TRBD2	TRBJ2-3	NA	TGCGCCAGCAGCCCCGGGACTAGCGGTCCAGGGGGCCCAGATACGCAGTATTTT	CASSPGTSGPGGPDTQYF
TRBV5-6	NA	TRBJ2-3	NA	TGTGCCAGCAGCCCGCGGGACACCACAGATACGCAGTATTTT	CASSPRDTTDTQYF
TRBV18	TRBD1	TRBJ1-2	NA	TGTGCCAGCTCAGCCGGGACAGGGGTTTATGGCTACACCTTC	CASSAGTGVYGYTF
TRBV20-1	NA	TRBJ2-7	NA	TGCAGTGCCAGTTCCGGGACGGGCACCTACGAGCAGTACTTC	CSASSGTGTYEQYF
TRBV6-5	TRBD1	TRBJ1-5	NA	TGTGCCAGCAACCCTACAGGGGGGCACGGTCAGCCCCAGCATTTT	CASNPTGGHGQPQHF
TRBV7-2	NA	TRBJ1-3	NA	TGTGCCAGCAGCTTAACGCAGTATGGAAACACCATATATTTT	CASSLTQYGNTIYF
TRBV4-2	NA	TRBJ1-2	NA	TGTGCCAGCAGCCGAGAGGAGGACCCAGCTAACTATGGCTACACCTTC	CASSREEDPANYGYTF
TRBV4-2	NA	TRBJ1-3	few	TGTGCCAGCAGCCAAGAGACTGGGGTCGCTGGAAACACCATATATTTT	CASSQETGVAGNTIYF
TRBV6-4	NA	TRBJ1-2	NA	TGTGCCAGCAGTGAACAGCCGGGGTATGGCTACACCTTC	CASSEQPGYGYTF
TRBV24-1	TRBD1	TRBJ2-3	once	TGTGCCACCATCTGGACAGGGGGCGTCACAGATACGCAGTATTTT	CATIWTGGVTDTQYF
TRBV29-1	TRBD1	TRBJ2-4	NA	TGCAGCGTAGAAACAGGGGGTGCGGCCAAAAACATTCAGTACTTC	CSVETGGAAKNIQYF
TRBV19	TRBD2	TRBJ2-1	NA	TGTGCCAGTAACCACCTAGCGGGAGCCCGGGGTGAGCAGTTCTTC	CASNHLAGARGEQFF
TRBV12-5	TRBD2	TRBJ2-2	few	TGTGCTAGTGGTTTGGGAAGACTAGCGGACACCGGGGAGCTGTTTTTT	CASGLGRLADTGELFF
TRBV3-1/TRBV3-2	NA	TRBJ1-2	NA	TGTGCCAGCAGCCCCCTTGGGGCATATGGCTACACCTTC	CASSPLGAYGYTF
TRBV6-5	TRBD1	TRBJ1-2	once	TGTGCCAGCAGGGACAGGGGAAGTAACTATGGCTACACCTTC	CASRDRGSNYGYTF
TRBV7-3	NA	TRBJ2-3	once	TGTGCCAGCAGCTTGGGACCGGGTCGGGATACGCAGTATTTT	CASSLGPGRDTQYF
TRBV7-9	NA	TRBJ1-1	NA	TGTGCCAGCAGCTTAGTTGGGACCCTGAACACTGAAGCTTTCTTT	CASSLVGTLNTEAFF
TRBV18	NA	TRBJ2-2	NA	TGTGCCAGCTCACCACCGTATCAGGGGCCGGTAGCCGGGGAGCTGTTTTTT	CASSPPYQGPVAGELFF
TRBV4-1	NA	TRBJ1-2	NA	TGCGCCAGCAGCCAAGCGGAGACAGTACCTTATGGCTACACCTTC	CASSQAETVPYGYTF
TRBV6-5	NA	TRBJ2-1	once	TGTGCCAGCAGTTATGGGACGAGGAGGAATGAGCAGTTCTTC	CASSYGTRRNEQFF
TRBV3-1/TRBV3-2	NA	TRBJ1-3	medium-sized	TGTGCCAGCAGCCAAGACTTCAGGGGCGGAGTGGACACCATATATTTT	CASSQDFRGGVDTIYF
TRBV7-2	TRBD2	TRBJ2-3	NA	TGTGCCAGCAGCTTAGGGTTGCGGGGGGGCCATACGCAGTATTTT	CASSLGLRGGHTQYF
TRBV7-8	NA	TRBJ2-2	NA	TGTGCCAGCAACTTGCAGGCGCTCACCGGGGAGCTGTTTTTT	CASNLQALTGELFF
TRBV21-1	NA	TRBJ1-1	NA	TGTGCCAGCCTTGGACGGCAGAACACTGAAGCTTTCTTT	CASLGRQNTEAFF
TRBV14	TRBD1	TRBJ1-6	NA	TGTGCCAGCAGCCGGGACAGCAACTCCTATAATTCACCCCTCCACTTT	CASSRDSNSYNSPLHF
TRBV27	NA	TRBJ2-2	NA	TGTGCCAGCAGTTTGGAGCGGCGGGCAGGGATGACCGGGGAGCTGTTTTTT	CASSLERRAGMTGELFF
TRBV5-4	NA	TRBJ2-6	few	TGTGCCAGCAGCCCCTACCGACGGATTTCTGGGGCCAACGTCCTGACTTTC	CASSPYRRISGANVLTF
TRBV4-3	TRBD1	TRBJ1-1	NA	TGCGCCAGCAGCCTTGGACAGGGCCTCCCAGCTTTCTTT	CASSLGQGLPAFF
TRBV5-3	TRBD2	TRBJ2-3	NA	TGTGCCAGAAGCTTTAACGGGAGGTCCTACTTCACAGATACGCAGTATTTT	CARSFNGRSYFTDTQYF
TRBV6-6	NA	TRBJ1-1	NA	TGTGCCAGTTGCAGGGACCAGAACACTGAAGCTTTCTTT	CASCRDQNTEAFF
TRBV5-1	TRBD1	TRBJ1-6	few	TGCGCCAGCAGCTTGAATGACAGGGCAGGTGGGGGTAATTCACCCCTCCACTTT	CASSLNDRAGGGNSPLHF
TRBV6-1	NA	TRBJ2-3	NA	TGTGCCAGCAGTGATCGGGGGAGCACAGATACGCAGTATTTT	CASSDRGSTDTQYF
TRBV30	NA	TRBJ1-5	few	TGTGCCTGGAGTGTGGAGAGTCAGCCCCAGCATTTT	CAWSVESQPQHF
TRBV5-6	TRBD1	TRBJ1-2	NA	TGTGCCAGCAGCCTAGGGGACAGGGCAATCTATGGCTACACCTTC	CASSLGDRAIYGYTF
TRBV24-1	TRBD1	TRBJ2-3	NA	TGTGCCACCAGTGACTCGACAGGGGTGACAGATACGCAGTATTTT	CATSDSTGVTDTQYF
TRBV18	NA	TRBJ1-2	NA	TGTGCCAGCTCAGCTGACAGGACAGCTGGCTACACCTTC	CASSADRTAGYTF